This section outlines one T cell receptor (beta chain) sequence together with its context. These data belong to a study of shared clonotypes between healthy human individuals. Profiled with immunoSEQ multiplex PCR; TCRdb holds only in-frame clones, not every one. Of under 850,000 clones in the sample, around 70% were seen once. Within Nashville, Tennessee resided all donors, each a Caucasian adult. Trimming cost V 7 bases and J 1 base, with 11 bases left between them. Germline assignment: CDR1 MNHEY and CDR2 SVGAGI. The CDR3 has 14 amino acids. The chain uses TRBV6-5 and TRBJ2-4; D not resolved. Sequencing was done on a sample of memory CD4+ T cells sorted from blood. Subset: CD45RA-negative fraction. This sequence was found in a woman aged 30 to 39 in good health. CDR3: CASTPVGAKNIQYF. The CDR3 nucleotides read TGTGCCAGCACTCCGGTAGGGGCCAAAAACATTCAGTACTTC.